This T cell receptor beta chain was sequenced in a study of ipilimumab plus nivolumab after autologous stem cell transplantation. The table came from immunoSEQ multiplex PCR; TCRdb's copy has only in-frame clones and leaves some out. The sample carries more than 2,000 clones, about 73% recorded once. CDR1 and CDR2 from the germline V gene are MDHEN and SYDVKM. The germline V and J ends were trimmed by 4 bases and 8 bases, with 9 bases remaining between them. CDR3 size: 12 residues. The chain recombines TRBV28 with TRBJ1-5; the D is unclear. The sequencing used PBMCs, collected in a trial of ipilimumab plus nivolumab as post-transplant consolidation. This clonotype was sampled from a male donor with multiple myeloma. In DNA, the CDR3 is TGTGCCAGCAGTTCAGTTCTCGAGCCCCAGCATTTT. Protein sequence: CASSSVLEPQHF.